A few counts support the clone carrying this T cell receptor beta chain. Its matching antigen is unknown. This record belongs to a study of identical twins. Study-wide points: Invariant MAIT and iNKT cells may have partly biased zero-insertion analyses. Shared out-of-frame alpha sequences (those common to twins) showed excess low generation probability. Cross-sectional statistical analysis, not tracking of the same donors, underpinned the conclusions.

Trimming took 9 bases from V and 3 from J, leaving 17 bases between them. From germline, CDR1 is PRHDT and CDR2 FYEKMQ (reference sequence). The CDR3 consists of 14 residues. Template switching introduced a universal primer site, and the cDNA bore unique molecular identifiers. TCRdb re-derived calls from the 5' RACE reads in MiXCR, one entry per CDR3 protein. The table has around 250,000 distinct CDR3 sequences, approximately 8.3% seen once. These sequences were also reported in another study, on yellow fever vaccine responses in identical twins.

Sequencing was done on a sample of CD8+ T cells sorted from blood. The clonotype was recovered from a woman aged 18-29 years in good health. The gene calls are TRBV13 and TRBJ2-5; no firm D call. CDR3 in amino acids: CASRRRQYEETQYF. The CDR3 DNA follows: TGTGCCAGTCGCCGTAGACAATATGAAGAGACCCAGTACTTC. Looking up the rest from reference TRBV13 and TRBJ2-5 gives the full variable domain: AAGVIQSPRHLIKEKRETATLKCYPIPRHDTVYWYQQGPGQDPQFLISFYEKMQSDKGSIPDRFSAQQFSDYHSELNMSSLELGDSALYFCASRRRQYEETQYFGPGTRLLVL.